Below, one T cell receptor beta chain is given with its context. The record originates from a study of blood T cell repertoires in COVID-19. As for the study in general: There were acute and convalescent COVID-19 samples, and they came from the United States, Italy and Spain.

Authors' data handling: For nucleated cells, counts were estimated from reference gene primer amplification. The assay was immunoSEQ multiplex PCR, and TCRdb's table has in-frame clones only and misses some. D and trimming come from the DNA, and the V and J calls and clone size come from that table. This sample yields around 23,000 clones, of which about nine tenths are seen a single time; approximately 7.5% belongs to the top ten. Germline loops: CDR1 MDHEN, CDR2 SYDVKM. The CDR3 covers 15 residues. V lost 8 bases, J lost 1 base, and 15 bases lay in between. The clonotype originates from a man aged 50 to 59 with active COVID-19. V gene TRBV28 combines with J gene TRBJ1-5; no clear D gene. The source material was peripheral blood. The CDR3 here is CASVRSGNSNQPQHF. CDR3 coding DNA: TGTGCCAGCGTTAGGTCAGGTAACAGCAATCAGCCCCAGCATTTT.